These 17 T cell receptor beta chains were all obtained from the same sample, sequenced in a study of blood T cell repertoires in COVID-19. The repertoire was sequenced with immunoSEQ multiplex PCR; TCRdb's copy has only in-frame clones and lacks some. The sample includes 100,000 to 150,000 clones, around 89% seen only once; the top ten take roughly 4.3%. Sequencing input: peripheral blood. The receptor source for this set is a man in his fifties or sixties with COVID-19, enrolled during active disease.

This chain links TRBV7-2 with TRBJ2-1; a weak D match, TRBD1 (5 bases). CDR3 length: 14 amino acids. The germline V and J ends were trimmed by 1 base and 9 bases, with 13 bases remaining between them. Germline V gene lookup returns CDR1 SGHTA and CDR2 FQGNSA. The DNA of the CDR3 is TGTGCCAGCAGCTTAGTCGTAGGGGTCGGTGAGCAGTTCTTC. Residues: CASSLVVGVGEQFF.

The V gene is TRBV19, the J gene TRBJ1-1; no definite D call. CDR1 and CDR2 from the germline V gene are LNHDA and SQIVND (reference sequence). V gave up 3 bases and J gave up 3 bases, with 5 bases separating them. This CDR3 contains 12 residues. CDR3 sequence reads: CASSMQYTEAFF. The CDR3 DNA reads TGTGCCAGTAGTATGCAGTACACTGAAGCTTTCTTT.

This chain joins TRBV5-1 and TRBJ1-1; the match to TRBD1 covers 11 bases. The CDR3 has 18 residues. The germline V gene has CDR1 SGHRS and CDR2 YFSETQ. Unmatched junction bases numbered 14, after V lost 3 bases and J lost 4 bases. CDR3 region: CASSSTSPGTGGSTEAFF. CDR3 nucleotides: TGCGCCAGCAGCTCGACTAGTCCCGGGACAGGGGGGAGCACTGAAGCTTTCTTT.

The chain uses TRBV18 and TRBJ2-1; D is perhaps TRBD2 (7 bases). This CDR3 has 16 amino acids. V was clipped by 5 bases and J by 5 bases, with 19 bases between them. Germline V gene sequence: CDR1 KGHSH, CDR2 LQKENI. CDR3: CASSSTAGAGDNEQFF. The CDR3 DNA reads TGTGCCAGCTCATCCACGGCGGGGGCCGGGGACAATGAGCAGTTCTTC. Filled out from reference TRBV18 and TRBJ2-1, the complete variable domain reads NAGVMQNPRHLVRRRGQEARLRCSPMKGHSHVYWYRQLPEEGLKFMVYLQKENIIDESGMPKERFSAEFPKEGPSILRIQQVVRGDSAAYFCASSSTAGAGDNEQFFGPGTRLTVL.

This sequence joins TRBV5-4 and TRBJ1-1, with TRBD1 identical over 9 bases. With V trimmed by 1 base and J by 5 bases, 3 bases remained unmatched. CDR1 SGHNT and CDR2 YYREEE come from the germline V gene (reference sequence). The CDR3 has 14 amino acids. The CDR3 DNA sequence: TGTGCCAGCAGCTTGCGACAGGGGGGTACTGAAGCTTTCTTT. This sequence encodes CASSLRQGGTEAFF.

There are a few counts of this clone. The chain links TRBV11-2 to TRBJ1-1, with 7 bases matching TRBD1. Trimming at V came to 5 bases and at J to 0 bases, leaving 3 bases not matched to a gene. The CDR3 has 14 amino acids. Per the germline V gene, CDR1 is SGHAT and CDR2 is FQNNGV. The CDR3 region is CASSTGTVNTEAFF. CDR3 nucleotide sequence: TGTGCCAGCAGCACCGGGACAGTGAACACTGAAGCTTTCTTT.

This chain links TRBV11-2 with TRBJ2-5; possibly TRBD2 for D (5 bases). The germline V gene encodes CDR1 SGHAT and CDR2 FQNNGV. Trimming stripped 0 bases from V and 3 bases from J, with 11 bases between. This CDR3 has 15 residues. For the CDR3, the DNA is TGTGCCAGCAGCTTAGAGGAGGTCTGGGAAGAGACCCAGTACTTC. Translation: CASSLEEVWEETQYF.

The chain couples TRBV9 to TRBJ2-2, with a weak D call TRBD2 (6 bases). Between the trimmed V and J ends, which lost 2 bases and 3 bases, there was a span of 11 bases. CDR1 SGDLS and CDR2 YYNGEE come from the germline V gene. The CDR3 spans 15 residues. The CDR3 sequence: CASSVREFDTGELFF. The CDR3 region has the DNA TGTGCCAGCAGCGTCCGGGAGTTTGACACCGGGGAGCTGTTTTTT.

This clone was recorded only once. The chain couples TRBV10-3 to TRBJ1-6, with TRBD1 matching over 8 bases. The germline V gene has CDR1 ENHRY and CDR2 SYGVKD. The V gene end was trimmed by 0 bases and the J gene end by 6 bases; junction bases not matched to a gene: 4. The CDR3 extends over 16 amino acids. CDR3 residues: CAISESGTGTNSPLHF. CDR3 DNA sequence: TGTGCCATCAGTGAGTCAGGGACAGGAACTAATTCACCCCTCCACTTT.

The chain uses TRBV5-1 and TRBJ1-2; the D gene is possibly TRBD1 (5 bases). Germline CDR1 is SGHRS and CDR2 is YFSETQ. The CDR3 extends over 14 amino acids. V gave up 0 bases and J gave up 5 bases, with 11 bases separating them. The CDR3, as DNA: TGCGCCAGCAGCTTGGAGGACACCCGGTATGGCTACACCTTC. Amino acid sequence: CASSLEDTRYGYTF.

The chain joins TRBV18 to TRBJ1-6, with 9 bases lining up with TRBD1. Germline trimming cut 3 bases from V and 7 bases from J; bases unmatched to any gene: 4. The CDR3 extends over 15 amino acids. Germline V gene sequence: CDR1 KGHSH, CDR2 LQKENI. The CDR3 here is CASSPGTGSNSPLHF. The CDR3 DNA reads TGTGCCAGCTCACCCGGGACAGGGTCGAATTCACCCCTCCACTTT.

The J gene is TRBJ1-1, the V gene TRBV3-1 (or the pseudogene TRBV3-2); TRBD1 agrees at 7 bases. CDR1 LGHDT and CDR2 YNNKEL come from the germline V gene (reference sequence). There are 15 residues in the CDR3. V lost 5 bases and J lost 0; bases outside the gene matches: 6. The CDR3 DNA is TGTGCCAGCAGCGTTCGGGGACAGATGAACACTGAAGCTTTCTTT. Protein sequence: CASSVRGQMNTEAFF.

This chain links TRBV7-2 with TRBJ1-5; D might be TRBD1 (5 bases). Per the germline V gene, CDR1 is SGHTA and CDR2 is FQGNSA. CDR3 length equals 16 residues. V lost 5 bases and J 2 bases, leaving 16 bases between the germline ends. CDR3 sequence: CASSPGISRGNQPQHF. The CDR3 bases are TGTGCCAGCAGCCCAGGGATTTCACGTGGCAATCAGCCCCAGCATTTT.

This clone has a single count. The genes are TRBV7-9 and TRBJ1-5; D remains unclear. There are 13 residues in the CDR3. Germline V gene sequence: CDR1 SEHNR, CDR2 FQNEAQ (reference sequence). V shed 3 bases and J shed 5 bases, with 8 bases lying between them. CDR3 residues: CASSLSGDQPQHF. The DNA for the CDR3 is TGTGCCAGCAGCTTGAGCGGTGATCAGCCCCAGCATTTT.

V and J are TRBV18 and TRBJ1-2; D uncertain. Germline CDR1 reads KGHSH; CDR2 reads LQKENI. This CDR3 comprises 15 residues. Trimming pared 0 bases from V and 6 bases from J, leaving 14 bases between. The CDR3 here is CASSPPGPGGHGYTF. CDR3 DNA: TGTGCCAGCTCACCACCCGGGCCCGGAGGACATGGCTACACCTTC.

This sequence joins TRBV6-5 and TRBJ1-1, with D possibly TRBD1 on 5 matching bases. V gave up 8 bases and J gave up 1 base, with 11 bases separating them. Germline loops: CDR1 MNHEY, CDR2 SVGAGI. CDR3 length: 13 residues. CDR3 DNA sequence: TGTGCCAGCCACAGGTCCCAGAACACTGAAGCTTTCTTT. It yields the protein CASHRSQNTEAFF.

V gene TRBV29-1 combines with J gene TRBJ1-2, with 10 bases matching TRBD1. The V and J ends lost 6 bases and 12 bases, in that order; junction bases with no gene match: 10. Germline V gives CDR1 SQVTM, CDR2 ANQGSEA. CDR3 length equals 12 residues. The CDR3 DNA sequence: TGCAGCGTGGCCGGGACAGGGGTGGGGAACACCTTC. Amino acid sequence: CSVAGTGVGNTF.